The entry below describes one TCR beta chain. The antigen is unknown. This record belongs to a study of T cell responses to AZD1222 COVID-19 vaccine. General observations from the study: Seropositive at baseline were only five or six AZD1222 recipients. Breadth and depth of Spike-specific TCRs rose after two AZD1222 doses. Unmutated variant regions are reportedly the target of nearly half of TCRs that are spike-specific.

Second-dose groups at about 4 or about 12 weeks were pooled. The CDR3 consists of 13 residues. Per the germline V gene, CDR1 is LNHDA and CDR2 is SQIVND (reference sequence). V lost 5 bases, J lost 3 bases, and 10 bases lay in between. Produced via immunoSEQ multiplex PCR; TCRdb's table is partial and in-frame only. The sample yields around 150,000 clones, 94% seen once. The chain combines TRBV19 with TRBJ1-2; D might be TRBD1 (6 bases). The sequenced sample was peripheral blood, obtained 28 days after the second AZD1222 dose. The clonotype comes from an adult who received the AZD1222 COVID-19 vaccine. This CDR3 reads CASSWTAHYGYTF. CDR3 nucleotide sequence: TGTGCCAGTAGTTGGACAGCCCACTATGGCTACACCTTC.